The clone carrying this TCR beta chain was seen a single time. The CDR3 contains 13 residues. V lost 2 bases and J 3 bases, leaving 10 bases between the germline ends. The V gene's germline CDR1 is SQVTM and CDR2 ANQGSEA. The sample providers were healthy Caucasian people from Russia, aged roughly 6 to 90. Next came a second PCR, run for about 6 to 11 cycles, which used a sample-barcoded 5' primer along with a J-beta primer mix. A template-switch adaptor that had 12 random nucleotides put a tag on each cDNA molecule. TCRdb called the 5' RACE reads again in MiXCR, with one record for every CDR3 protein. The data show fewer than 1,200,000 distinct CDR3 sequences, almost 25% seen once. The sample comes from a study of blood T cells in healthy people across ages. The data were also submitted as part of a second study, on T cells of mothers and their children. That report notes: Donors comprised three healthy Caucasian mothers plus their six children. Each child contributed about 3 million TCR beta CDR3 reads, while each mother contributed over 8 million.

The receptor was isolated from a girl aged 2-10 years in good health. The genes are TRBV29-1 and TRBJ1-2, with D perhaps matching TRBD1 (5 bases). Sequencing was carried out using blood. As DNA, the CDR3 is TGCAGCGTTGAAACGGGGGGGGACTATGGCTACACCTTC. It encodes CSVETGGDYGYTF.